A selection of T cell receptor beta chains follows, all from one sample in a study of OX40 agonist ivuxolimab in advanced cancers. TCRdb's table, derived via immunoSEQ multiplex PCR, lists solely in-frame clones and lacks some. The table includes 98,000 or so clones, about nine tenths detected once. Here the sequenced sample was CD4+ or CD8+ T cells sorted from blood, taken in a trial of the OX40 agonist ivuxolimab. The receptors derive from an adult with an advanced solid tumor such as melanoma, head and neck, liver or kidney cancer. Both conserved end residues are trimmed from each CDR3. The size field is filled for only some rows; it gives once, few, many or a size class.

j_gene	abundance	v_gene	CDR3aa
TRBJ1-6	-	TRBV7-9	ASSLESADSSPLH
TRBJ1-1	few	TRBV9	ASSVAGRNTEAF
TRBJ2-3	-	TRBV7-9	ASSFSGAYTDTQY
TRBJ2-1	-	TRBV10-2	ASSESRVAGNEQF
TRBJ1-4	-	TRBV14	ASSRQGVTNEKLF
TRBJ1-6	-	TRBV6-5	ASRDYNSPLH
TRBJ1-2	-	TRBV10-3	AIRGNGQGVDGYT
TRBJ1-6	-	TRBV2	ASSAGQRNSPLH
TRBJ1-1	-	TRBV5-8	ASSLERGGTEAF
TRBJ1-6	few	TRBV27	ASRPDRGQLARSPLH
TRBJ1-4	-	TRBV7-9	ASSARGNEKLF
TRBJ2-7	-	TRBV10-3	AVEATSGGYEQY
TRBJ1-5	few	TRBV28	ASTPRGRGGGQPQH
TRBJ2-1	few	TRBV30	AWSGGGSSNEQF
TRBJ1-2	-	TRBV7-3	ASSLDTSNYGYT
TRBJ2-5	once	TRBV5-1	ASSLGAVPQETQY
TRBJ2-7	-	TRBV28	ASSPPPGGPYEQY
TRBJ1-5	few	TRBV28	ASGGGYSNQPQH